This T cell receptor beta chain was identified during a study of cytomegalovirus exposure and HLA in healthy donors. The study, taken as a whole, reports: The authors enumerated around 150 TCR beta chains as linked to cytomegalovirus. A missense variant in DCLRE1C was later tied to TCR beta V- and J-gene trimming.

Those who donated were healthy bone marrow donors. At the time of sampling, donors were nominally healthy, though unrecorded immune exposures were likely. Details on this clone: Antigen: not known. The junction departs from germline at one end; a sequencing error may be responsible. Different DNA sequences within this sample yield the same CDR3.

The CDR3 is 15 amino acids. Germline CDR1 is MDHEN and CDR2 is SYDVKM. 60 Vbeta and 13 Jbeta primers were used in PCR. Clones were sequenced by immunoSEQ multiplex PCR, and TCRdb holds only the in-frame ones, with some missing. The top ten clones hold roughly 9.3% of a sample with 160,000 or so clones, 70% to 80% of them seen once. The source material was PBMCs. The clonotype comes from a man between 18 and 35 years old in good health and CMV-seropositive. The rearrangement links TRBV28 to TRBJ1-2; D may be TRBD1 (6 bases). For the CDR3, the DNA is TGTGCCAGCAGTTTTCAGGGGCCGGCCCTTCATGGCTACGCCTTC. This gives the protein CASSFQGPALHGYAF.